This entry features one TCR beta chain sequence. This clone was observed a few times. The antigen this receptor binds is unknown. Qualities for individual bases were not recorded, and no much larger clone is one base off. TCRbeta CDR3 regions were amplified from genomic DNA by means of the immunoSEQ Assay, a bias-controlled multiplex PCR. Per the source publication's procedure: Nucleated cell counts per sample were estimated from amplification of reference gene primers within the assay. To quantify the absolute abundance of each unique TCRbeta CDR3 rearrangement, sequence reads were collapsed and filtered. For each sample, productive Simpson clonality was calculated as the square root of Simpson's diversity index across productive rearrangements. TCRdb stores this immuneACCESS table with in-frame sequences only. Part of the clones is absent; in the studies checked, under half of the shortfall reflects unresolved V genes, and no reason is known for the rest. The DNA was the basis for D and trimming; V, J and clone size are from that table. Present in this sample are 110,000 or so clones, 84% of which were seen just once. 7.9% of the sample goes to the ten largest clones.

This specimen comes from a study of blood T cell repertoires in COVID-19 (dated by TCRdb to about 2020). About the study as a whole: The collaborator samples originated in the United States, Italy and Spain and spanned the acute and convalescent phases of COVID-19. The samples were drawn from the first 160 participants of the ongoing ImmuneRACE study and from 950 to 1,500 subjects provided by 6 global collaborators. Where available, HLA class I and class II types were taken from metadata supplied by the sample provider and were not determined by assay-based typing. The repertoires were released in a freely available public database meant as a resource for research on the immune response to SARS-CoV-2. Sample metadata almost always included a de-identified subject ID, COVID-19 status, age in years and sex. Deeply sampled blood TCRbeta repertoires from subjects exposed to, actively infected with, or recovered from COVID-19 were included in the dataset. The prospective study material was composed of cDNA or gDNA derived from T cells, B-cell-depleted T cells, or PBMCs. General study outcomes and caveats: Clinical and demographic metadata were provided uncurated, with the amount varying by source and participant.

Collaborating institutions collected whole blood in K2EDTA tubes following their own protocols. Collaborator samples were shipped for TCRbeta analysis as frozen whole blood, isolated PBMCs, or DNA extracted from either sample type. Sequences LGHDT (CDR1) and YNNKEL (CDR2) are obtained from the germline V gene (reference sequence). V was cut back by 7 bases and J by 4 bases, leaving a gap of 10 bases between them. Spanning cysteine to phenylalanine, the CDR3 consists of 12 amino acids. The only DNA kept is the CDR3, 36 bases in frame from the first base. This clonotype originated in a woman at least 80 years old with active or convalescent COVID-19. The sequenced material came from peripheral blood. This chain is built from TRBV3-1 (or the pseudogene TRBV3-2) and TRBJ1-1, with TRBD1 as a weak D call on 5 bases. The CDR3 region has the sequence CASKGGVTEAFF. The sequenced DNA: TGTGCCAGCAAAGGAGGGGTCACTGAAGCTTTCTTT.